This T cell receptor (beta chain) was obtained from a study of T cell responses to AZD1222 COVID-19 vaccine. Study results and limitations: Mostly white British, mostly female donors; authors suggested clonal diversity may be underestimated. Spike-wide coverage was observed for vaccine-associated CD4 TCRs, with dominant responses at 160-218 and 743-854.

Repertoires were generated with immunoSEQ multiplex PCR, while TCRdb's copy carries only in-frame clones and drops some. The repertoire consists of approximately 110,000 clones, with 87% occurring once and the leading ten covering about 1.2%. Comment on this clone: Its antigen is as yet unknown.

The sequencing here drew on peripheral blood, taken on day 0 of AZD1222 vaccination. The source is an adult in good health.

CDR3 bases: TGTGCCATCAGTGAAGGGCCGGGACGGAAGAACACCGGGGAGCTGTTTTTT. It encodes CAISEGPGRKNTGELFF. The chain recombines TRBV10-3 with TRBJ2-2; perhaps D is TRBD1 or TRBD2 (5 bases each). V gave up 3 bases and J gave up 1 base, with 15 bases separating them. Per germline, CDR1 ENHRY and CDR2 SYGVKD. The length of the CDR3 is 17 residues.